Below are 21 T cell receptor beta chains sequenced from a single sample in a study of tumor and adjacent non-tumor tissue in lung cancer. A modified ARM-PCR protocol with three rounds of nested PCR amplified TCRbeta. TCRdb reanalysed the multiplex PCR reads using MiXCR and keeps one entry per CDR3 protein. The sample lists roughly 75,000 distinct CDR3 sequences, more than 80% occurring once. RNA was extracted from bulk tissue without any cell sorting. The normal lung tissue was taken more than 3 cm from the tumor edge. The sequencing input was distant non-tumor lung tissue. Receptors were obtained from a man in his fifties or sixties with non-small cell lung cancer.

This clonotype appeared a few times. This could be a read error, since a much larger clone is one nucleotide away. The chain recombines TRBV6-2 or TRBV6-3 with TRBJ2-2; 10 bases match TRBD1. The CDR3 spans 15 residues. Germline CDR1 is MNHEY and CDR2 is SVGEGT. This CDR3 reads CVSSPTGQGAGELFF. The DNA of the CDR3 is TGTGTCAGCAGTCCAACCGGACAGGGGGCCGGGGAGCTGTTTTTT.

For this clonotype: Compared with germline, one end of the junction differs, possibly owing to a read error. The chain couples TRBV6-6 to TRBJ1-5, with D maybe TRBD1 (5 bases). Germline CDR1 is MNHNY and CDR2 is SVGAGI (reference sequence). The CDR3 loop spans 16 amino acids. The CDR3 region has the DNA TGTGCCAGCAGTTCCGTAGGGCCCATGGGGAATCAGCCACAGGATTTT. As protein: CASSSVGPMGNQPQDF.

The rearrangement joins TRBV20-1 to TRBJ2-1; the D gene is possibly TRBD2 (6 bases). This CDR3 has 15 residues. Germline V gene data show CDR1 as DFQATT and CDR2 as SNEGSKA (reference sequence). This CDR3 reads CSADSARGSWNEQFF. The DNA of the CDR3 is TGCAGCGCTGACTCAGCGCGGGGCTCGTGGAATGAGCAGTTCTTC.

This chain joins TRBV20-1 and TRBJ1-6; 7 bases are a match to TRBD1. With 2 bases clipped from V and 14 bases from J, the junction kept 15 bases outside the gene matches. The CDR3 consists of 15 residues. Germline V gives CDR1 DFQATT, CDR2 SNEGSKA (reference sequence). In DNA, the CDR3 is TGCAGTGCTAGACCACAGGGGTCCGATAGGTTATCCCTCCACTTT. Residues: CSARPQGSDRLSLHF.

For this clonotype: This likely comes from a read error, as the CDR3 has no conserved phenylalanine or tryptophan at its end. CDR3 sequence: CVSSYSYGNTEAFL. CDR3 coding DNA: TGTGTCAGCAGTTACTCCTACGGGAACACTGAAGCTTTCCTT. This chain connects TRBV6-2 or TRBV6-3 to TRBJ1-1; no clear D gene. Germline CDR1 and CDR2: MNHEY and SVGEGT. The CDR3 extends over 14 amino acids.

The rearrangement uses TRBV7-8 and TRBJ1-1, with 8 bases aligning to TRBD1. Germline V CDR1 and CDR2: SGHVS, FQNEAQ. J was trimmed by 4 bases and V by 5 bases; bases with no gene match: 6. CDR3 length: 14 residues. Here the CDR3 reads CASSQGQDFTEAFF. CDR3 sequence (DNA): TGTGCCAGCAGCCAGGGACAGGACTTCACTGAAGCTTTCTTT.

Turning to this clonotype: This clone may be a read error of a much larger clone one base away. Given the absence of the conserved phenylalanine or tryptophan at the CDR3 end, a read error is likely. The chain is built from TRBV5-1 and TRBJ1-1, with D perhaps matching TRBD1 (5 bases). The CDR3 is 14 amino acids. Per germline, CDR1 SGHRS and CDR2 YFSETQ. V was trimmed by 4 bases and J by 2 bases, leaving 12 bases between them. CDR3 coding DNA: TGCGCCAGCAGCACCCGGACACAAAACACTGAAGCTTTCTCT. Translated: CASSTRTQNTEAFS.

This clonotype is a singleton in its sample. A read error may produce the germline difference seen at one junction end. The gene calls are TRBV20-1 and TRBJ2-3; 11 bases are a match to TRBD2. Germline V gene data show CDR1 as DFQATT and CDR2 as SNEGSKA (reference sequence). CDR3 length equals 13 residues. The CDR3 DNA reads as TGCAGCGCTATACTAGCGGGAGTAAGTACGCAGTATTTT. Amino acid sequence: CSAILAGVSTQYF.

As for this clonotype: One junction end does not reproduce the germline sequence, and a read error may be involved. As DNA, the CDR3 is TGTACCAGTAGCTTAGAATCCAGCGCTGGGGCCAACGTCCTGACTTTC. Translated: CTSSLESSAGANVLTF. The gene calls are TRBV11-3 and TRBJ2-6; D unresolved. The CDR3 sequence is 16 residues long. Germline V gene lookup returns CDR1 SGHNT and CDR2 YENEEA.

The V gene is TRBV12-3 or TRBV12-4, the J gene TRBJ1-3; D not certain. CDR3 length: 11 amino acids. The V gene lost 10 bases and the J gene lost 3 bases, with 7 bases spanning the gap. For the CDR3, the DNA is TGTGCCAACACTCTTGGAAACACCATATATTTT. Encoded protein: CANTLGNTIYF.

This clonotype was picked up a small number of times. A read error is possible here, since a much larger clone lies one base away. V usage is TRBV6-1 and J usage is TRBJ2-2, with a possible D match to TRBD1 (6 bases). The germline V and J ends were trimmed by 8 bases and 7 bases, with 17 bases remaining between them. In germline, CDR1 is MNHNS, CDR2 SASEGT. The CDR3 is 14 amino acids. The CDR3 sequence: CASRPGADIGELFF. CDR3 nucleotides: TGTGCCAGCCGGCCAGGGGCCGACATCGGGGAGCTGTTTTTT.

Regarding this clonotype: The CDR3 end shows no conserved phenylalanine or tryptophan, and so a read error is likely. This chain joins TRBV15 and TRBJ2-7, with TRBD2 identical over 7 bases. With 4 bases clipped from V and 3 bases from J, the junction kept 9 bases outside the gene matches. The germline CDR1 and CDR2 sequences are LNHNV and YYDKDF (reference sequence). The CDR3 is 15 amino acids. CDR3 sequence reads: CATSISPGGSYEQYL. The CDR3 region has the DNA TGTGCCACCAGCATTTCCCCCGGCGGGAGCTACGAGCAGTACCTC.

With respect to this clonotype: Its ends do not fully match the called genes, so a read error is possible. The V call is TRBV4-1, the J call TRBJ1-2; tentatively, D is TRBD1 (5 bases). CDR3 length: 15 residues. The germline V gene has CDR1 MGHRA and CDR2 YSYEKL. Here the CDR3 reads CASSQVRGPNYVYTF. The CDR3 DNA sequence: TGCGCCAGCAGCCAAGTTCGGGGACCTAACTATGTCTACACCTTC.

Concerning this clonotype itself: A junction end diverges from the germline sequence, so it may reflect a read error. V gene TRBV5-4 combines with J gene TRBJ1-6; D is uncertain. The germline gives CDR1 SGHNT, CDR2 YYREEE (reference sequence). The CDR3 contains 17 residues. The CDR3 DNA reads as TGTGCCAGCAGCGACCCCCTCCGAGGGAGAGGTAAATCACACCTCCACTTT. Amino acids: CASSDPLRGRGKSHLHF. Complete variable domain (other parts from reference TRBV5-4 and TRBJ1-6): ETGVTQSPTHLIKTRGQQVTLRCSSQSGHNTVSWYQQALGQGPQFIFQYYREEENGRGNFPPRFSGLQFPNYSSELNVNALELDDSALYLCASSDPLRGRGKSHLHFGNGTRLTVT.

Comment on this clonotype: One end of the junction fails to match germline, which may point to a read error. The rearrangement links TRBV6-1 to TRBJ2-3; D gene ambiguous. This CDR3 region has 15 residues. Germline CDR1 MNHNS, CDR2 SASEGT. The CDR3 loop reads CANSENPRRTDTQYF. CDR3 nucleotide sequence: TGTGCCAACAGTGAAAACCCCCGGAGAACAGATACGCAGTATTTT.

To note about this clonotype: Since no conserved phenylalanine or tryptophan closes the CDR3, a read error is the likely cause. The limits of the CDR3 on the DNA are not certain, so only TCRdb's listed CDR3 is given. This chain connects TRBV20-1 to TRBJ1-6; whether TRBD1, the table's D call, matches the DNA was not checked. Looked up from germline, CDR1 is DFQATT and CDR2 is SNEGSKA (reference sequence). The CDR3 spans 14 amino acids, including both terminal residues. The CDR3 is CNASPRVEVSPLRV.

This clonotype occurred a few times. A read error may produce the germline difference seen at one junction end. V is TRBV30 and J is TRBJ2-5, with a weak D call TRBD1 (5 bases). Germline V CDR1 and CDR2: GTSNPN, SVGIG (reference sequence). The CDR3 has 13 amino acids. DNA for the CDR3: TGTGTCTGGAGTCCTGGCTCAGGGGAGACCCAGTACTTC. Translation gives CVWSPGSGETQYF.

The chain links TRBV11-2 to TRBJ2-1; a weak D match, TRBD2 (5 bases). V lost 5 bases to trimming and J lost 7 bases, with 18 bases between them. Germline loops: CDR1 SGHAT, CDR2 FQNNGV. The CDR3 totals 15 residues. In DNA form, the CDR3 reads TGTGCCAGCAGCCCCGGGAATAATCTAAGGAATGAGCAGTTCTTC. Translated, it gives CASSPGNNLRNEQFF. Using reference TRBV11-2 and TRBJ2-1 for the parts outside the CDR3, the full variable domain is EAGVAQSPRYKIIEKRQSVAFWCNPISGHATLYWYQQILGQGPKLLIQFQNNGVVDDSQLPKDRFSAERLKGVDSTLKIQPAKLEDSAVYLCASSPGNNLRNEQFFGPGTRLTVL.

To note about this clonotype: Possible read error: a much larger clone is one base away. The chain links TRBV5-4 to TRBJ2-1; 7 positions agree with TRBD2. This CDR3 region has 16 residues. The junction had 13 bases not matched to a gene; V was cut back by 1 base and J by 9 bases. Germline CDR1 SGHNT, CDR2 YYREEE (reference sequence). This CDR3 reads CASSLWLAETHSEQFF. The CDR3, as DNA: TGTGCCAGCAGCTTGTGGCTAGCGGAGACTCACAGTGAGCAGTTCTTC.

Regarding this clonotype: This CDR3 fails to terminate in the conserved phenylalanine or tryptophan, so it likely reflects a read error. The chain carries TRBV19 and TRBJ2-7; 11 nucleotides align to TRBD1. V was clipped by 4 bases and J by 3 bases; unmatched bases: 5. Germline V gene sequence: CDR1 LNHDA, CDR2 SQIVND (reference sequence). This CDR3 contains 15 residues. The CDR3 nucleotides are TGTGCCAGTAGTACGGGGACAGGGGGGAACTACGAGCAGTACTTA. As protein: CASSTGTGGNYEQYL.

The chain is built from TRBV7-2 and TRBJ2-7, with 9 bases matching TRBD1. Germline CDR1 is SGHTA and CDR2 is FQGNSA. The V and J ends lost 5 bases and 8 bases, in that order; junction bases with no gene match: 13. The CDR3 consists of 15 residues. The CDR3 region is CASSTLLDRGSKQYF. The CDR3 bases are TGTGCCAGCAGCACATTACTGGACAGGGGTTCTAAGCAGTACTTC.